The present T cell receptor beta chain was sequenced within a study of OX40 agonist ivuxolimab in advanced cancers. The study in broad terms: The costimulatory receptor OX40 (CD134) was targeted by ivuxolimab, a fully human IgG2 agonistic monoclonal antibody. The purpose of peripheral TCRbeta sequencing was to test whether ivuxolimab changed TCR sequence diversity and led to clonal T-cell expansion. The paper describes the monotherapy dose-escalation part (N ≈ 52 patients) of the phase I trial of ivuxolimab. Among the 52 dose-escalation patients, 19 had hepatocellular carcinoma, 15 melanoma, 9 renal cell carcinoma and 9 head and neck cancer. Patients were allowed to have had prior anti-PD-1, anti-PD-L1 or anti-CTLA-4 therapy, and about 40% of the dose-escalation patients had been treated with checkpoint inhibitors. Intravenous ivuxolimab was administered to patients every 2 weeks at six dose levels: 0.01, 0.1, 0.3, 1.5, 3 and 10 mg/kg. Partial responses occurred in three dose-escalation patients: two with cutaneous melanoma and one with hepatocellular carcinoma. The dose-escalation cohort was approximately 83% male with a mean age of about 54 years, ranging from 23 to 79.

Concerning this clone itself: What this receptor recognizes is not known. No base quality values were provided; no much bigger clone lies one nucleotide off.

The CDR3 sequence holds 14 residues, the cysteine and phenylalanine included. The read is trimmed to its CDR3 DNA, 42 bases read in frame from base 1. The junction shows trimming of 8 bases on V and 4 bases on J, and the gene matches do not reach 7 bases of it. The germline V gene (reference sequence) supplies CDR1 LNHDA and CDR2 SQIVND. Overall results and qualifications from the work: Low levels of normalized T-cell clonal expansion were also seen in some patients who did not respond. At doses of 0.1 to 3.0 mg/kg, clonal expansion of both CD4+ and CD8+ T cells in blood was seen between baseline and week 6. Partial responders in the 0.1-3.0 mg/kg groups had among the lowest normalized peripheral clonal expansion, especially among CD8+ T cells. On average, CD8+ T cells showed more expanded clones than CD4+ T cells after ivuxolimab. The antigen specificity of the clonally expanded peripheral T cells was not determined.

Patients with a history of autoimmune disease or receiving systemic immunosuppression were excluded from the trial. Peripheral blood for TCR sequencing was collected from all dose cohorts at baseline, on cycle 4 day 1, and on cycle 7 day 1. The samples were drawn from a first-in-human, open-label, multicenter phase I dose-escalation trial of ivuxolimab. Adults with locally advanced or metastatic melanoma, renal cell carcinoma, hepatocellular carcinoma or head and neck squamous cell carcinoma were enrolled in the trial. Before TCR sequencing, CD4+ T cells and CD8+ T cells were sorted from peripheral blood as separate populations. Genomic DNA was isolated from the sorted cells so that the TCRbeta CDR3 region could be sequenced. The immunoSEQ Assay was used for sequencing of TCRbeta CDR3 regions. The immuneACCESS repertoire file appears here via TCRdb, limited to in-frame rearrangements. These files lack a portion of the clones; in checked studies, under half of the deficit traces to unresolved V genes, and the cause of the others is not known. The sample includes 35,000 to 50,000 clones, with about four fifths observed a single time. Clones ranked in the top ten supply 20% to 25% of the sample.

Sequencing was performed on CD4+ or CD8+ T cells sorted from blood, taken in a trial of the OX40 agonist ivuxolimab. The TCR sequence derives from an adult with an advanced solid tumor such as melanoma, head and neck, liver or kidney cancer. This chain joins TRBV19 to TRBJ2-1, with TRBD2 matching 8 junction bases. At the DNA level, the sequence is TGTGCCAGTGCCGACGGGGGGGATTACAATGAGCAGTTCTTC. Translation gives CASADGGDYNEQFF.